These 20 T cell receptor beta chains share one sample of origin, sequenced in a study of T-cell reconstitution after alpha-beta-depleted transplantation in children. The library targeted TCRbeta and was prepared with unique molecular identifiers. TCRdb recomputed calls from the PCR reads with MiXCR, one row per CDR3 protein. The sample lists hundreds of thousands of distinct CDR3 sequences; around 16% were seen once. The input for sequencing was PBMCs from the stem cell graft donor, taken from the stem cell graft. The source is a human donor who donated a stem cell graft to a child with acute myeloid leukemia.

The chain recombines TRBV5-1 with TRBJ1-2; D possibly corresponds to TRBD1 (5 bases). CDR1 and CDR2 from the germline V gene are SGHRS and YFSETQ. This CDR3 spans 14 amino acids. Trimming stripped 4 bases from V and 6 bases from J, with 16 bases between. The CDR3 reads CASSVLSGGDGYTF. In nucleotides, the CDR3 is TGCGCCAGCAGCGTTCTGTCCGGGGGGGATGGCTACACCTTC.

About this clonotype itself: It may be a read error: a sequence one base away is much more abundant. Because the CDR3 is missing its conserved closing phenylalanine or tryptophan, this is likely a read error. V is TRBV29-1 and J is TRBJ1-4, with D possibly matching TRBD1 (5 bases). Looked up from germline, CDR1 is SQVTM and CDR2 is ANQGSEA. Trimming shortened V by 5 bases and J by 7 bases, and 11 bases separated the two germline ends. This CDR3 spans 12 amino acids. The CDR3 region is CSVSGRGEKLFC. The DNA for the CDR3 is TGCAGCGTTTCGGGGAGGGGTGAAAAACTGTTTTGT.

This clonotype has a count of ten or more. This sequence joins TRBV6-5 and TRBJ1-1; D remains unclear. Germline lookup yields CDR1 MNHEY and CDR2 SVGAGI. Trimming removed 7 bases from V and 5 bases from J, with 8 bases in between. This CDR3 contains 11 residues. In DNA form, the CDR3 reads TGTGCCAGCATCAGCGGGACTGAAGCTTTCTTT. It translates to CASISGTEAFF.

The chain links TRBV28 to TRBJ2-7, with a possible D match to TRBD1 (6 bases). V dropped 7 bases and J dropped 0 bases, with 13 bases sitting between them. The CDR3 loop spans 14 amino acids. From germline, CDR1 is MDHEN and CDR2 SYDVKM. The CDR3 loop is CASTPTGSSYEQYV. The CDR3 DNA follows: TGTGCCAGCACCCCGACAGGCAGCTCCTACGAGCAGTACGTC.

In this sample, this clonotype turned up many times. The gene calls are TRBV20-1 and TRBJ1-4; D ambiguous. The V gene's germline CDR1 is DFQATT and CDR2 SNEGSKA (reference sequence). V lost 1 base and J 4 bases, leaving 13 bases between the germline ends. The CDR3 is 15 residues long. The CDR3 protein is CSARGPADRNEKLFF. CDR3 sequence (DNA): TGCAGTGCTAGAGGACCCGCCGACCGTAATGAAAAACTGTTTTTT.

This clonotype was detected ten times or more. This chain connects TRBV25-1 to TRBJ1-1; TRBD1 matches 7 bases. Germline V gene data show CDR1 as MGHDK and CDR2 as SYGVNS. V dropped 2 bases and J dropped 0; count of bases not matched to a gene: 3. The CDR3 is 15 amino acids. CDR3 in amino acids: CASSENRGMNTEAFF. Here the CDR3 DNA reads TGTGCCAGCAGTGAAAACAGGGGAATGAACACTGAAGCTTTCTTT.

The chain is built from TRBV7-3 and TRBJ1-3; maybe TRBD1 (5 bases). The length of the CDR3 is 15 residues. With 5 bases removed from V and 2 bases from J, the gap between germline ends came to 13 bases. Germline V lookup: CDR1 SGHTA, CDR2 FQGTGA. In nucleotides, the CDR3 is TGTGCCAGCAGCCGCGTTGGGGACCCTGGAAACACCATATATTTT. Protein sequence: CASSRVGDPGNTIYF.

The gene calls are TRBV4-2 and TRBJ2-2, with 7 positions matching TRBD1. This CDR3 has 15 amino acids. Per the germline V gene, CDR1 is LGHNA and CDR2 is YNFKEQ. The junction had 8 bases not matched to a gene; V was cut back by 5 bases and J by 5 bases. CDR3 sequence reads: CASSVPGQSTGELFF. CDR3 nucleotide sequence: TGTGCCAGCAGCGTACCGGGACAGAGTACCGGGGAGCTGTTTTTT.

In this sample, this clonotype turned up many times. This chain uses TRBV10-3 with TRBJ2-1; D not certain. V lost 6 bases to trimming and J lost 9 bases, with 12 bases between them. The CDR3 sequence is 12 residues long. Germline V lookup: CDR1 ENHRY, CDR2 SYGVKD. CDR3 coding DNA: TGTGCCATCAGCGACTGGACGCCTGAGCAGTTCTTC. Its protein is CAISDWTPEQFF.

In this sample, this clonotype turned up many times. The chain couples TRBV7-9 to TRBJ1-5, with D unresolved. Germline values: CDR1 SEHNR, CDR2 FQNEAQ (reference sequence). The CDR3 is 12 residues long. The V end was cut by 6 bases, the J end by 7 bases, with 10 bases between. The CDR3 reads CASSFPDQPQHF. In DNA, the CDR3 is TGTGCCAGCAGTTTTCCCGACCAGCCCCAGCATTTT. Using reference TRBV7-9 and TRBJ1-5 for the parts outside the CDR3, the full variable domain is DTGVSQNPRHKITKRGQNVTFRCDPISEHNRLYWYRQTLGQGPEFLTYFQNEAQLEKSRLLSDRFSAERPKGSFSTLEIQRTEQGDSAMYLCASSFPDQPQHFGDGTRLSIL.

A single count supports this clonotype. This chain connects TRBV5-6 to TRBJ2-7; TRBD2 is a possible D gene (5 bases). This CDR3 is built from 16 residues. The V and J ends lost 3 bases and 5 bases respectively, with 21 bases between them. Germline V gene lookup returns CDR1 SGHDT and CDR2 YYEEEE. Written as DNA, the CDR3 is TGTGCCAGCAGCTCCCTCCGGACTGGCGCAAGGGACGAGCAGTACGTC. Encoded protein: CASSSLRTGARDEQYV.

The chain uses TRBV20-1 and TRBJ2-1; 11 positions agree with TRBD1. With V trimmed by 3 bases and J by 6 bases, 4 bases remained unmatched. The CDR3 sequence is 14 residues long. Germline values: CDR1 DFQATT, CDR2 SNEGSKA (reference sequence). The CDR3 loop is CSASVGTGGNEQFF. CDR3 DNA sequence: TGCAGTGCTAGTGTGGGGACAGGGGGCAATGAGCAGTTCTTC.

Only a few counts were recorded for this clonotype. The chain links TRBV7-2 to TRBJ1-4, with no clear D. Germline lookup yields CDR1 SGHTA and CDR2 FQGNSA. V was shortened by 5 bases and J by 8 bases, with 21 bases between the two germline ends. The CDR3 runs 16 residues. The CDR3 loop is CASSKARTSGKEKLFF. For the CDR3, the DNA is TGTGCCAGCAGCAAGGCCCGGACCTCTGGGAAAGAAAAACTGTTTTTT.

The rearrangement uses TRBV6-1 and TRBJ2-7; perhaps TRBD2 as D (6 bases). The germline gives CDR1 MNHNS, CDR2 SASEGT. The CDR3 covers 13 residues. With 2 bases removed from V and 5 bases from J, the gap between germline ends came to 10 bases. The CDR3 protein is CASSELGLDEQYV. CDR3 DNA: TGTGCCAGCAGTGAACTGGGACTGGACGAGCAGTACGTC.

This clonotype was observed a handful of times. The chain links TRBV7-3 to TRBJ2-1, with TRBD1 identical over 10 bases. Germline assignment: CDR1 SGHTA and CDR2 FQGTGA. The J segment lost 9 bases and the V segment lost 0 bases, leaving 5 bases of the junction unmatched. The CDR3 is made up of 15 amino acids. The CDR3 coding sequence is TGTGCCAGCAGCTTAACCGGGACAGGGGTGCCTGAGCAGTTCTTC. Protein: CASSLTGTGVPEQFF.

The genes are TRBV5-1 and TRBJ1-1, with 10 nucleotides matching TRBD1. Germline V gives CDR1 SGHRS, CDR2 YFSETQ. J lost 6 bases, V lost 3 bases, and 5 bases had no gene match. The CDR3 covers 14 residues. In DNA form, the CDR3 reads TGCGCCAGCAGCTCCGGACAGGGGGTGGCTGAAGCTTTCTTT. This encodes CASSSGQGVAEAFF.

This clonotype has at least ten counts. The V call is TRBV20-1, the J call TRBJ2-2; no clear D gene. Trimming cost V 3 bases and J 4 bases, with 6 bases left between them. In germline, CDR1 is DFQATT, CDR2 SNEGSKA (reference sequence). CDR3 length: 12 residues. This CDR3 is CSASVFTGELFF. CDR3 nucleotides: TGCAGTGCTAGCGTCTTCACCGGGGAGCTGTTTTTT.

This clonotype occurred many times. The chain carries TRBV20-1 and TRBJ1-4; unclear D gene. Germline V CDR1 and CDR2: DFQATT, SNEGSKA (reference sequence). Trimming removed 0 bases from V and 8 bases from J, with 7 bases in between. The CDR3 length is 12 residues. The CDR3 loop is CSAREGREKLFF. DNA of the CDR3: TGCAGTGCTAGAGAAGGGAGAGAAAAACTGTTTTTT.

This clonotype was picked up many times. The chain couples TRBV29-1 to TRBJ2-3, with D perhaps TRBD1 (5 bases). CDR1 is SQVTM and CDR2 is ANQGSEA in the germline V gene. V was shortened by 6 bases and J by 2 bases, with 12 bases between the two germline ends. The length of the CDR3 is 13 residues. Here the CDR3 reads CSVETVLTDTQYF. The CDR3 region has the DNA TGCAGCGTCGAGACAGTTCTCACAGATACGCAGTATTTT.

This clonotype was detected many times. This chain connects TRBV7-7 to TRBJ2-2; D perhaps matches TRBD1 (6 bases). V was cut by 4 bases and J by 6 bases, with 12 bases left in between. The CDR3 extends over 14 amino acids. Germline loops: CDR1 SSHAT, CDR2 FNYEAQ (reference sequence). The CDR3 sequence: CASSSNTGSGELFF. DNA of the CDR3: TGTGCCAGCAGCTCCAACACAGGGTCCGGGGAGCTGTTTTTT.